This T cell receptor beta chain was profiled in a study of shared T cell receptors in the human thymus. Produced via immunoSEQ multiplex PCR; TCRdb's table is partial and in-frame only. The profile shows hundreds of thousands of clones, 80% to 90% of them singletons. Trimming cost V 5 bases and J 7 bases, with 11 bases left between them. From germline, CDR1 is LNHDA and CDR2 SQIVND (reference sequence). The CDR3 extends over 12 amino acids. These data also formed part of another study, on human thymus T cells. That paper notes: Healthy Finnish infants undergoing corrective surgery for congenital heart defects provided the donor material. Thymic material originated from resections removed in the course of corrective heart surgery.

The sequenced sample consisted of thymocytes. This chain joins TRBV19 and TRBJ1-1; D is perhaps TRBD1 (6 bases). The clonotype originates from a boy under two years old with a congenital heart defect. The CDR3 is CASSSRGIEAFF. CDR3 nucleotide sequence: TGTGCCAGTAGTTCCAGGGGTATTGAAGCTTTCTTT.